The present entry profiles one T cell receptor beta chain with its context. Its antigen is unknown. The CDR3 consists of 21 residues. V shed 3 bases, J shed 4 bases, and the junction held 23 bases outside the gene matches. Germline assignment: CDR1 MDHEN and CDR2 SYDVKM. TCRdb fed the RT-PCR reads into MiXCR, producing one record per CDR3 protein. In the table there are hundreds of thousands of distinct CDR3 sequences, 11% to 15% of which are singletons. The source of the sample is a study of response to subunit inactivated influenza vaccine. Study results and caveats: Few new T cells, the authors suggested, are recruited by each seasonal influenza vaccination.

This receptor was taken from a man aged 45-60 years who received an inactivated influenza vaccine. This sequence joins TRBV28 and TRBJ1-3; 8 bases align to TRBD1. Sequences were derived from PBMCs from blood, sampled approximately 15 days before vaccination. The CDR3 nucleotides read TGTGCCAGCAGTTTCTTGGGAATTGCGTCAGTCAGGGGGCACGGAGGAAACACCATATATTTT. Its translation: CASSFLGIASVRGHGGNTIYF.